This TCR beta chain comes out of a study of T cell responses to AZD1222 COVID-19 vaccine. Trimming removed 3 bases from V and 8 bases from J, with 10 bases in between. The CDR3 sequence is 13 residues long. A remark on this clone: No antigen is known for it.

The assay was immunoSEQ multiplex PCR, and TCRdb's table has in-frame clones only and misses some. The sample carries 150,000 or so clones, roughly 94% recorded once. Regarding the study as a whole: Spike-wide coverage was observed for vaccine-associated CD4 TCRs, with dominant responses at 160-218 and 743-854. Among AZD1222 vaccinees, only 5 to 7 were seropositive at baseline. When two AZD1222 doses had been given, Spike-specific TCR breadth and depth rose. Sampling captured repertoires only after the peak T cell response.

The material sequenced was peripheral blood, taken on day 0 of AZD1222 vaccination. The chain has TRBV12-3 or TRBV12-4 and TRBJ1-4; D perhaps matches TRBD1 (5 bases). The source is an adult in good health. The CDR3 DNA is TGTGCCAGCAGTTTTCGGGAGGGGGAAAAACTGTTTTTT. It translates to CASSFREGEKLFF.